A selection of T cell receptor beta chains follows, all from one sample in a study of shared clonotypes between healthy human individuals. Produced via immunoSEQ multiplex PCR; TCRdb's table is partial and in-frame only. The sample lists approximately 2,000,000 clones, around 95% occurring once. Sequencing input: naive CD8+ T cells from PBMCs. The receptor source for this set is a man aged 18 to 30 in good health. Some clones in this sample may be carry-over from other donors' samples. The CDR3 runs from the conserved cysteine through the conserved F or W. A D gene is named only where the DNA matches it firmly.

V,J,D,CDR3,DNA
TRBV12-5,TRBJ2-2,NA,CASGLVGAGELFF,TGTGCTAGTGGTTTGGTCGGAGCCGGGGAGCTGTTTTTT
TRBV19,TRBJ1-5,NA,CASSIADSQPQHF,TGTGCCAGTAGTATAGCCGACAGTCAGCCCCAGCATTTT
TRBV30,TRBJ2-2,TRBD2,CAWSLAGEGPGELFF,TGTGCCTGGAGTCTAGCGGGAGAGGGGCCCGGGGAGCTGTTTTTT
TRBV10-2,TRBJ2-7,TRBD2,CATTDQAGAPYEQYF,TGCGCCACCACAGACCAGGCGGGAGCCCCCTACGAGCAGTACTTC
TRBV27,TRBJ1-1,NA,CASSSSGRSTEAFF,TGTGCCAGCAGTTCATCGGGGAGGAGCACTGAAGCTTTCTTT
TRBV29-1,TRBJ1-2,NA,CSVEEDSSNYGYTF,TGCAGCGTTGAAGAAGACAGTTCTAACTATGGCTACACCTTC
TRBV19,TRBJ2-2,TRBD1,CASRLDRELGTGELFF,TGTGCCAGTAGATTAGACAGGGAACTCGGAACCGGGGAGCTGTTTTTT
TRBV4-3,TRBJ2-1,TRBD2,CASSQDWRGVGFHNEQFF,TGCGCCAGCAGCCAGGACTGGCGGGGGGTGGGGTTCCACAATGAGCAGTTCTTC
TRBV30,TRBJ2-7,NA,CAWSVIVSYEQYF,TGTGCCTGGAGTGTAATTGTAAGCTACGAGCAGTACTTC
TRBV2,TRBJ2-7,TRBD1,CASSEGTGDPYEQYF,TGTGCCAGCAGTGAGGGGACAGGTGACCCCTACGAGCAGTACTTC
TRBV5-1,TRBJ2-2,NA,CASSYNRVPNTGELFF,TGCGCCAGCAGCTATAACAGGGTCCCGAACACCGGGGAGCTGTTTTTT
TRBV28,TRBJ1-4,NA,CASSRDGTNEKLFF,TGTGCCAGCTCAAGGGATGGGACTAATGAAAAACTGTTTTTT
TRBV7-9,TRBJ1-1,NA,CASSLARGANTEAFF,TGTGCCAGCAGCTTAGCGCGAGGGGCAAACACTGAAGCTTTCTTT
TRBV6-6,TRBJ1-1,NA,CASSPRAGPRNGEAFF,TGTGCCAGCAGTCCCAGGGCCGGGCCCAGAAACGGCGAAGCTTTCTTT
TRBV2,TRBJ2-2,NA,CASSGLGTNTGELFF,TGTGCCAGCAGCGGCCTCGGCACGAACACCGGGGAGCTGTTTTTT
TRBV2,TRBJ2-3,NA,CASSEAWTATDTQYF,TGTGCCAGCAGTGAAGCCTGGACAGCCACAGATACGCAGTATTTT
TRBV5-6,TRBJ2-3,NA,CASSLVAAGISTDTQYF,TGTGCCAGCAGCTTGGTGGCGGCGGGAATTAGCACAGATACGCAGTATTTT
TRBV27,TRBJ2-3,TRBD1,CASSLRDRNTDTQYF,TGTGCCAGCAGTTTAAGGGACAGAAACACAGATACGCAGTATTTT
TRBV11-2,TRBJ2-7,TRBD1,CASSLGQGGYYEQYF,TGTGCCAGCAGCCTCGGACAGGGGGGCTACTACGAGCAGTACTTC